This entry lists 5 T cell receptor beta chains sequenced from one sample in a study of cytomegalovirus exposure and HLA in healthy donors. Primers for the PCR totalled 60 Vbeta and 13 Jbeta. Assay used: immunoSEQ multiplex PCR; TCRdb lists only in-frame clones, some missing. The profile covers 150,000 or so clones, with approximately 82% appearing a single time and about 8% taken by the ten largest. The sample consisted of PBMCs. These receptors all come from a woman in her forties in good health and CMV-seropositive.

This chain links TRBV6-4 with TRBJ2-2; D gene unclear. Between the trimmed V and J ends, which lost 7 bases and 2 bases, there was a span of 8 bases. The CDR3 covers 13 residues. From germline, CDR1 is MRHNA and CDR2 SNTAGT. Written as DNA, the CDR3 is TGTGCCAGCATGGCGGTCAACACCGGGGAGCTGTTTTTT. Its translation is CASMAVNTGELFF.

The J gene is TRBJ1-2, the V gene TRBV27; D is uncertain. V lost 2 bases to trimming and J lost 8 bases, with 18 bases between them. The CDR3 runs 15 residues. Germline V gives CDR1 MNHEY, CDR2 SMNVEV (reference sequence). The chain's CDR3 is CASSLRKFASGGYTF. CDR3 bases: TGTGCCAGCAGTTTAAGGAAATTCGCCTCGGGAGGCTACACCTTC.

The chain has TRBV28 and TRBJ1-5, with D tentatively TRBD1 (6 bases). The V gene lost 3 bases and the J gene lost 5 bases, with 20 bases spanning the gap. The CDR3 has 17 residues. The germline V gene encodes CDR1 MDHEN and CDR2 SYDVKM. CDR3 amino acids: CASSLRQVMGDDQPQHF. CDR3 sequence (DNA): TGTGCCAGCAGTTTGAGACAGGTCATGGGGGATGATCAGCCCCAGCATTTT.

The chain joins TRBV5-1 to TRBJ1-4; unclear D gene. Germline V lookup: CDR1 SGHRS, CDR2 YFSETQ. Deletions cut 0 bases from V and 0 bases from J, with 15 bases between. This CDR3 spans 18 amino acids. This CDR3 reads CASSLGMINRATNEKLFF. The DNA of the CDR3 is TGCGCCAGCAGCTTGGGAATGATTAACCGCGCAACTAATGAAAAACTGTTTTTT.

This clone was recorded only once. The J gene is TRBJ2-2, the V gene TRBV2; 11 bases map to TRBD2. CDR3 length: 16 residues. Trimming cost V 1 base and J 4 bases; bases outside gene matches: 2. Germline V gene sequence: CDR1 SNHLY, CDR2 FYNNEI. This CDR3 reads CASSEGLAGGTGELFF. Here the CDR3 DNA reads TGTGCCAGCAGTGAAGGGCTAGCGGGAGGCACCGGGGAGCTGTTTTTT. The whole variable domain, remainder taken from reference TRBV2 and TRBJ2-2, is EPEVTQTPSHQVTQMGQEVILRCVPISNHLYFYWYRQILGQKVEFLVSFYNNEISEKSEIFDDQFSVERPDGSNFTLKIRSTKLEDSAMYFCASSEGLAGGTGELFFGEGSRLTVL.